The clone carrying this TCR beta chain is a singleton in its sample. The sample comes from a study of cytomegalovirus exposure and HLA in healthy donors. Measured with immunoSEQ multiplex PCR; TCRdb has only the in-frame clones, and not every one. The sample consists of tens of thousands of clones, roughly 90% of them appearing once. The clonotype originates from a woman younger than 30 in good health and CMV-seropositive. Sequencing was done on a sample of PBMCs.

CDR3 protein: CASSQVTNTGELFF. In DNA form, the CDR3 reads TGTGCCAGCAGCCAAGTAACGAACACCGGGGAGCTGTTTTTT. The chain combines TRBV4-2 with TRBJ2-2; no reliable D call. Germline V CDR1 and CDR2: LGHNA, YNFKEQ. V lost 1 base, J lost 0 bases, and 3 bases lay in between. This CDR3 has 14 amino acids.